The clone carrying this T cell receptor beta chain was seen a few times. The antigen remains unidentified. Each sorted subset replicate got 200 ng genomic DNA, 25,000 to 35,000 genomes. Clones were read by immunoSEQ multiplex PCR, and TCRdb kept only the in-frame ones, dropping some. The sample lists roughly 400,000 clones; approximately 96% were seen once. This sample is part of a study of shared clonotypes between healthy human individuals. Overall study findings and caveats: Naive subsets typically showed greater estimated richness than memory subsets.

Between the trimmed V and J ends, which lost 5 bases and 7 bases, there was a span of 12 bases. Germline lookup yields CDR1 LNHDA and CDR2 SQIVND (reference sequence). This CDR3 is 13 amino acids long. The sequence was collected from a man aged 25-45 years in good health. The rearrangement joins TRBV19 to TRBJ1-5; no definite D call. Sequenced: memory CD8+ T cells sorted from blood. Subset here: CD45RO+ cells pooled with CCR7-negative TemRA cells. The CDR3 bases are TGTGCCAGTAGTCTGGGGAGGGCGCAGCCCCAGCATTTT. Translation gives CASSLGRAQPQHF.